This T cell receptor (beta chain) was captured in a study of cytomegalovirus exposure and HLA in healthy donors. Concerning this clone: The antigen remains undetermined.

The donors were healthy bone marrow donors. Study-wide results and limits: Researchers reported in a later analysis that a missense DCLRE1C variant was tied to TCR beta V- and J-gene trimming.

The CDR3 is 14 amino acids. V lost 4 bases to trimming and J lost 4 bases; unmatched junction nucleotides: 3. The germline gives CDR1 MNHEY, CDR2 SVGAGI. The PCR had 60 Vbeta and 13 Jbeta primers. Using immunoSEQ multiplex PCR, the repertoire was profiled, and TCRdb retains in-frame clones only, with some absent. This table has more than 90,000 clones, around 64% appearing once. This sequence originates from a young man in good health and CMV-seropositive. The chain recombines TRBV6-5 with TRBJ2-2; 7 positions agree with TRBD2. Sequenced input: PBMCs. The CDR3 here is CASSFRLATGELFF. The CDR3 DNA follows: TGTGCCAGCAGTTTTCGACTAGCCACCGGGGAGCTGTTTTTT.